These T cell receptor beta chains were read from a single sample in a study of blood T cell repertoires in COVID-19. The table came from immunoSEQ multiplex PCR; TCRdb's copy has only in-frame clones and leaves some out. Of 200,000 to 250,000 clones listed, about 79% are singletons. Material for sequencing was PBMCs or T cells enriched from blood (not recorded which). The receptors were sampled from a woman in her sixties who had recovered from COVID-19. Both conserved end residues are part of each CDR3. D genes are given only for firm matches. Clone size is shown for a subset of rows, as once, few, many or a class of expanded clone.

>TRBJ1-2|.|.|TRBV5-1
TGCGCCAGCAGCTTGGTCGGAGTGTCTGGCTACACCTTC
CASSLVGVSGYTF
>TRBJ1-1|.|once|TRBV19
TGTGCCAGTAGTAGGTCACAGCTTCTGAACACTGAAGCTTTCTTT
CASSRSQLLNTEAFF
>TRBJ1-5|.|.|TRBV6-5
TGTGCCAGCAGTTGGGGAGGGAGGATGGATCAGCCCCAGCATTTT
CASSWGGRMDQPQHF
>TRBJ2-5|TRBD1|.|TRBV2
TGTGCCAGCACAGCCAGGGGGCTTTCGGGAGAGACCCAGTACTTC
CASTARGLSGETQYF
>TRBJ1-5|TRBD1|once|TRBV6-6
TGTGCCAGCAGCCATGGGACAGGGGGCGAACATTTT
CASSHGTGGEHF
>TRBJ1-5|.|.|TRBV5-6
TGTGCCAGCAGCTTAAGGGGCTCCATTAATCAGCCCCAGCATTTT
CASSLRGSINQPQHF
>TRBJ1-2|TRBD1|.|TRBV2
TGTGCCAGCAGTTTGGGACAGAACTATGGCTACACCTTC
CASSLGQNYGYTF
>TRBJ2-7|TRBD1|.|TRBV6-5
TGTGCCAGCAGTTACTCGGTGGGACAGGGGTACGAGCAGTACTTC
CASSYSVGQGYEQYF
>TRBJ2-2|TRBD1|.|TRBV4-1
TGCGCCAGCAGCCCCCGGACAGGGGGTTCCGGGGAGCTGTTTTTT
CASSPRTGGSGELFF
>TRBJ1-2|TRBD1|.|TRBV12-3/TRBV12-4
TGTGCCAGCAGTTTCGGCGGACAGGTTGGCTACACCTTC
CASSFGGQVGYTF
>TRBJ1-1|.|.|TRBV4-3
TGCGCCAGCAGCCCTGGGACGGACTACATAGTGAACACTGAAGCTTTCTTT
CASSPGTDYIVNTEAFF
>TRBJ1-2|.|.|TRBV6-1
TGTGCCAGCAGTGAAGGACCGGGGACTCTTAACTATGGCTACACCTTC
CASSEGPGTLNYGYTF
>TRBJ1-4|.|.|TRBV10-3
TGTGCCATCAGTGATACGGGTACAGGGTGGGAAAAACTGTTTTTT
CAISDTGTGWEKLFF
>TRBJ2-5|.|.|TRBV6-2/TRBV6-3
TGTGCCAGCAGTTACAGAGATGGTGTCCAGTACTTC
CASSYRDGVQYF
>TRBJ2-1|TRBD2|.|TRBV12-3/TRBV12-4
TGTGCCAGCAGTTCCGGGACTACCAATGAGCAGTTCTTC
CASSSGTTNEQFF
>TRBJ2-7|TRBD2|few|TRBV19
TGTGCCAGTAGTGGGCGGACTAGCGGGACCCTCGCCGAGCAGTACTTC
CASSGRTSGTLAEQYF
>TRBJ2-1|TRBD1|.|TRBV7-2
TGTGCCAGCAAGACAGGGGGAAATTACAATGAGCAGTTCTTC
CASKTGGNYNEQFF
>TRBJ2-7|.|.|TRBV6-5
TGTGCCAGCAGTTACTCGACGGGCGGGGTCACCTACGAGCAGTACTTC
CASSYSTGGVTYEQYF
>TRBJ1-5|.|few|TRBV7-2
TGTGCCAGCAGCTTAGACAGGAAAAATCAGCCCCAGCATTTT
CASSLDRKNQPQHF
>TRBJ1-3|.|.|TRBV5-5
TGTGCCAGCAGCCCCGTCAGGGATGGAAACACCATATATTTT
CASSPVRDGNTIYF
>TRBJ1-5|.|.|TRBV27
TGTGCCAGCAGTTCTGGAAGACGCAGGGGCAATCAGCCCCAGCATTTT
CASSSGRRRGNQPQHF
>TRBJ2-3|TRBD1|.|TRBV7-2
TGTGCCAGCAGCAGGACAGGAGCCACAGATACGCAGTATTTT
CASSRTGATDTQYF
>TRBJ2-2|TRBD1|.|TRBV9
TGTGCCAGCAGCCCCTGGACAGGGGACACCGGGGAGCTGTTTTTT
CASSPWTGDTGELFF
>TRBJ1-1|.|.|TRBV7-9
TGTGCCAGCAGCTCCAAAACAGGGCCGCCTGAAGCTTTCTTT
CASSSKTGPPEAFF
>TRBJ2-7|TRBD2|.|TRBV14
TGTGCCAGCAGCCAGGCTAGCGGGGGGGCCTACGAGCAGTACTTC
CASSQASGGAYEQYF
>TRBJ2-7|TRBD2|once|TRBV12-5
TGTGCTAGTGGTACGATCGTTGCGGGAGACGAGCAGTACTTC
CASGTIVAGDEQYF
>TRBJ2-1|TRBD2|.|TRBV11-3
TGTGCCAGCAGCTCTGGGACTAGCGGGAGGCTCTACAATGAGCAGTTCTTC
CASSSGTSGRLYNEQFF